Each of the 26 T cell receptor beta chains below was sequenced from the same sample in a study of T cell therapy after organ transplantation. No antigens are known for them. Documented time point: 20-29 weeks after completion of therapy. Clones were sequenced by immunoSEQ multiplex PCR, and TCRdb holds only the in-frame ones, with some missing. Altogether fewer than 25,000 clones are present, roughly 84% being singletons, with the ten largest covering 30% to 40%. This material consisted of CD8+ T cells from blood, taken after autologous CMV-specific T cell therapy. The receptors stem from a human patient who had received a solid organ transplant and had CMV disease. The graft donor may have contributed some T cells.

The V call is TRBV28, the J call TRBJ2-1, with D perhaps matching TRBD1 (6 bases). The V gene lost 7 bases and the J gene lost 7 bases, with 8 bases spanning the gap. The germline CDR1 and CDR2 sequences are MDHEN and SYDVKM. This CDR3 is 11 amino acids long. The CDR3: CASMGTNEQFF. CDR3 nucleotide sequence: TGTGCCAGCATGGGGACAAATGAGCAGTTCTTC.

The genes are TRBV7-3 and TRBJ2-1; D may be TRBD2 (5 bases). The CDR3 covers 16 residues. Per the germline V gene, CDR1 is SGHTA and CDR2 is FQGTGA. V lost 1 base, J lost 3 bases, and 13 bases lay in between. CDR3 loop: CASSLIGAENYNEQFF. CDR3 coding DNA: TGTGCCAGCAGCTTAATCGGAGCGGAGAACTACAATGAGCAGTTCTTC.

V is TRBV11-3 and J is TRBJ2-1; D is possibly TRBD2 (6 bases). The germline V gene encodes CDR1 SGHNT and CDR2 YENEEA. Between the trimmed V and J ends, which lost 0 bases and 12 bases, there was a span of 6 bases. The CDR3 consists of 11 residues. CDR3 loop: CASSLDGRQFF. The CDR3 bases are TGTGCCAGCAGCTTAGACGGGAGGCAGTTCTTC.

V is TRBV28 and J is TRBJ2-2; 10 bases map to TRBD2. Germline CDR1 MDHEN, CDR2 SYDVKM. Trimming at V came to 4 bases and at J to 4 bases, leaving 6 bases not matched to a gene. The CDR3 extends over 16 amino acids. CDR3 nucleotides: TGTGCCAGCAGTTCCCTAGCGGGAGAGACCACCGGGGAGCTGTTTTTT. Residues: CASSSLAGETTGELFF.

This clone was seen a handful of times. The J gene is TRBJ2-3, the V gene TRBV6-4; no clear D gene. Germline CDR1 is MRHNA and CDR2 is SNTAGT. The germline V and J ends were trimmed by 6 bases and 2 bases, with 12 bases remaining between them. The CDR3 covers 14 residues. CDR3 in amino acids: CASSQRPNTDTQYF. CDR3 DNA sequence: TGTGCCAGCAGCCAAAGGCCGAACACAGATACGCAGTATTTT.

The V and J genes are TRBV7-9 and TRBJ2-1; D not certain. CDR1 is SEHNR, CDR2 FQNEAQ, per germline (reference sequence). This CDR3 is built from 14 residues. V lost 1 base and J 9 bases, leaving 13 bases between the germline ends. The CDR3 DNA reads TGTGCCAGCAGCTTAGAGAGAGTGGTGGTTGAGCAGTTCTTC. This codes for CASSLERVVVEQFF.

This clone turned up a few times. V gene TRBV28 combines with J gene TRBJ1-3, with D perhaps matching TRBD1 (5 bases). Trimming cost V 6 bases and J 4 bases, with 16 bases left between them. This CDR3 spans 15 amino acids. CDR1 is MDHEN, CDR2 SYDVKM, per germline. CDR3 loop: CASSPGTSPGNTIYF. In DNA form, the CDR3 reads TGTGCCAGCAGCCCCGGGACTTCGCCGGGAAACACCATATATTTT.

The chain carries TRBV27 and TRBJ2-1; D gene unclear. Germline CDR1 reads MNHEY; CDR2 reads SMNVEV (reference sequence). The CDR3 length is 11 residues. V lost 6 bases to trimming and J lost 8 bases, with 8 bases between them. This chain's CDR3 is CASSDVDEQFF. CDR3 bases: TGTGCCAGCAGCGATGTGGATGAGCAGTTCTTC.

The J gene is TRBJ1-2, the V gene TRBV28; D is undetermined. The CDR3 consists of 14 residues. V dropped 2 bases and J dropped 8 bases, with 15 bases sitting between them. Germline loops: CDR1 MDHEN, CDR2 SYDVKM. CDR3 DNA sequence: TGTGCCAGCAGTTTACTCTCCGTGTCTTACGGCTACACCTTC. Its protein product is CASSLLSVSYGYTF.

DNA of the CDR3: TGTGCCAGCAGCCCCCCCGGAGGGGGCGATGAGCAGTTCTTC. Amino acids: CASSPPGGGDEQFF. This sequence joins TRBV9 and TRBJ2-1, with a possible D match to TRBD1 (7 bases). This CDR3 region has 14 residues. Trimming removed 4 bases at V and 8 bases at J, with 16 bases between. Germline V gene data show CDR1 as SGDLS and CDR2 as YYNGEE.

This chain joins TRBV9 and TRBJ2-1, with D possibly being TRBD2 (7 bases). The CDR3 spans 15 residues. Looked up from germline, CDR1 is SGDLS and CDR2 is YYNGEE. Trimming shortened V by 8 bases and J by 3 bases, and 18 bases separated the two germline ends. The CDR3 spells CASAKGGGYYNEQFF. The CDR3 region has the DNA TGTGCCAGTGCCAAGGGCGGGGGCTACTACAATGAGCAGTTCTTC.

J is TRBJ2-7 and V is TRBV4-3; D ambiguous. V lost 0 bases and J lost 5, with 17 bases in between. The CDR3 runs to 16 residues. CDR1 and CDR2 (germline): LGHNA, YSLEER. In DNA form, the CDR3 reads TGCGCCAGCAGCCAAGATAGGGATCCGACCACCCACGAGCAGTACTTC. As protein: CASSQDRDPTTHEQYF.

CDR3 DNA sequence: TGTGCCAGCAGCTCCCGTTCGAGACTAGCGAGGAATGAGCAGTTCTTC. As protein: CASSSRSRLARNEQFF. The rearrangement links TRBV7-8 to TRBJ2-1; 8 bases align to TRBD2. Losses at the gene ends were 4 bases for V and 7 bases for J; bases not matched to a gene: 12. Germline V lookup: CDR1 SGHVS, CDR2 FQNEAQ. The CDR3 runs to 16 residues.

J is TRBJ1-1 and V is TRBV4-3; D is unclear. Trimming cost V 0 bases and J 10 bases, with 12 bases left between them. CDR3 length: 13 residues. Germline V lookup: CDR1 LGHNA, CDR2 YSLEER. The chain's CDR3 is CASSQEAERGAFF. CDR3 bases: TGCGCCAGCAGCCAAGAGGCTGAACGGGGAGCTTTCTTT.

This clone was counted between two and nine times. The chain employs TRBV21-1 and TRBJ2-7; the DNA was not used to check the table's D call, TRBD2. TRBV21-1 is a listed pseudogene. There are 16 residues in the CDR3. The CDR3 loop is CASSKVGGLSGYEQYF. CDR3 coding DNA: TGTGCCAGCAGCAAAGTCGGGGGTCTTTCGGGCTACGAGCAGTACTTC.

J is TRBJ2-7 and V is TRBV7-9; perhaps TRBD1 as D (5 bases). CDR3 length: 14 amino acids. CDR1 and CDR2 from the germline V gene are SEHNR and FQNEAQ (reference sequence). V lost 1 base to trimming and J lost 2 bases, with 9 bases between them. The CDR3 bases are TGTGCCAGCAGCTTAGGGGGCGGCACCTACGAGCAGTACTTC. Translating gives CASSLGGGTYEQYF.

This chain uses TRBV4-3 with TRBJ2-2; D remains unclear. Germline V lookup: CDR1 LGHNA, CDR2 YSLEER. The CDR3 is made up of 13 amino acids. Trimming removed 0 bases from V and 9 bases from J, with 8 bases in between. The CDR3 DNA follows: TGCGCCAGCAGCCAAGAGGCAGAACGGGAGCTGTTTTTT. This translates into CASSQEAERELFF.

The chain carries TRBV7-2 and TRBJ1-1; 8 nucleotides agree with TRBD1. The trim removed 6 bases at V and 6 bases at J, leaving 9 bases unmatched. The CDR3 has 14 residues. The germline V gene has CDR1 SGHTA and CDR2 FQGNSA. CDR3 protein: CASSWFTGGSEAFF. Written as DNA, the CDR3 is TGTGCCAGCAGTTGGTTCACAGGGGGGTCTGAAGCTTTCTTT.

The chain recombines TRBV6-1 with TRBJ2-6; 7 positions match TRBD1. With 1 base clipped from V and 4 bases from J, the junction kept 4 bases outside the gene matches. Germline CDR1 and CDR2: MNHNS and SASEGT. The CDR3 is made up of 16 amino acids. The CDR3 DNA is TGTGCCAGCAGTGAAGTGACAGGGACCGGGGCCAACGTCCTGACTTTC. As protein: CASSEVTGTGANVLTF.

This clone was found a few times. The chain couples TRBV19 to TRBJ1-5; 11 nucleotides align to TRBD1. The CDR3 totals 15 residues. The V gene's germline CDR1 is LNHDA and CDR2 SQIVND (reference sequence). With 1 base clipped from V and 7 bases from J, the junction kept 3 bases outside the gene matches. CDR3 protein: CASSIAGQGDQPQHF. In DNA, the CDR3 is TGTGCCAGTAGTATAGCGGGACAGGGGGACCAGCCCCAGCATTTT.

The CDR3 sequence is CASSLTPGNEQFF. CDR3 nucleotides: TGTGCCAGCAGCTTAACCCCGGGGAATGAGCAGTTCTTC. The chain employs TRBV7-3 and TRBJ2-1, with a possible D match to TRBD2 (5 bases). Germline values: CDR1 SGHTA, CDR2 FQGTGA. V dropped 0 bases and J dropped 7 bases, with 7 bases sitting between them. This CDR3 has 13 residues. The whole variable domain, filled in from reference TRBV7-3 and TRBJ2-1, reads GAGVSQTPSNKVTEKGKYVELRCDPISGHTALYWYRQSLGQGPEFLIYFQGTGAADDSGLPNDRFFAVRPEGSVSTLKIQRTERGDSAVYLCASSLTPGNEQFFGPGTRLTVL.

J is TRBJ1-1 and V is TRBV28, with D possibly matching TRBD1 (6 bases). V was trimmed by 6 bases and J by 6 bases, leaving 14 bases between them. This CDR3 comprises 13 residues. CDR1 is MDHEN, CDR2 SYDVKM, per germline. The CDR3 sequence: CASRGNTGSEAFF. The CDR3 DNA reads TGTGCCAGCAGGGGAAATACAGGGTCTGAAGCTTTCTTT.

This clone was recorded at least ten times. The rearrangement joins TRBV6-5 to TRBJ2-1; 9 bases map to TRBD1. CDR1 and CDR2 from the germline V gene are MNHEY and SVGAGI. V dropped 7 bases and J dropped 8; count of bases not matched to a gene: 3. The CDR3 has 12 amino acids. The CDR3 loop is CASTGQGHEQFF. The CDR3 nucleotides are TGTGCCAGCACGGGACAGGGCCATGAGCAGTTCTTC.

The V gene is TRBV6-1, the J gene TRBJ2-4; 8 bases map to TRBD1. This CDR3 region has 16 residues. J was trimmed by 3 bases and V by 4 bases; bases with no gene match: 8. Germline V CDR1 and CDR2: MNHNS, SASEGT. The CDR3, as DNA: TGTGCCAGCAGTGCTCGGACAGGGCAAGACAAAAACATTCAGTACTTC. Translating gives CASSARTGQDKNIQYF.

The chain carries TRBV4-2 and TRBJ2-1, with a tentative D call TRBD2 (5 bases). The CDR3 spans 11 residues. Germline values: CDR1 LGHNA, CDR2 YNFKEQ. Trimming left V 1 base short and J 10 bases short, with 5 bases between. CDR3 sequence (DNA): TGTGCCAGCAGCCAAGCGGGGGAGCAGTTCTTC. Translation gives CASSQAGEQFF.

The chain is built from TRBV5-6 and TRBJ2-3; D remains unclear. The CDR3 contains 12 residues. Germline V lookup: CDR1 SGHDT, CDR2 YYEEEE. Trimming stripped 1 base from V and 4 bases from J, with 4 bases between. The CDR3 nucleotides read TGTGCCAGCAGCTTGATGCCAGATACGCAGTATTTT. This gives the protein CASSLMPDTQYF.